A single sample gave rise to the 26 T cell receptor beta chains below, sequenced in a study of T cells in Graves' hyperthyroidism and ophthalmopathy. RNA transcripts provided the source from which TCR beta CDR3 regions were amplified. Carried out on the TCR CDR3, a first-round RT-PCR used the HTBI primer set. TCRdb re-derived calls from the multiplex PCR reads in MiXCR, one entry per CDR3 protein. The data hold 95,000 to 100,000 distinct CDR3 sequences, with about 51% observed a single time. The sample consisted of blood. These receptors were taken from a woman aged 40 to 55 with Graves' hyperthyroidism.

V and J are TRBV20-1 and TRBJ2-5; 14 nucleotides agree with TRBD2. V shed 6 bases, J shed 5 bases, and the junction held 8 bases outside the gene matches. Germline V gene lookup returns CDR1 DFQATT and CDR2 SNEGSKA (reference sequence). The CDR3 is 15 amino acids. The CDR3 DNA sequence: TGCAGTGCACAGGGACTAGCGGGAGTCGGGGAGACCCAGTACTTC. Encoded protein: CSAQGLAGVGETQYF.

This clonotype has at least ten counts. The gene calls are TRBV7-3 and TRBJ1-1; D unresolved. V was trimmed by 3 bases and J by 2 bases, leaving 7 bases between them. The CDR3 totals 13 residues. Germline CDR1 is SGHTA and CDR2 is FQGTGA. The CDR3 DNA reads as TGTGCCAGCAGCTTCGGTCACAACACTGAAGCTTTCTTT. Translating it yields CASSFGHNTEAFF.

At least ten counts were recorded for this clonotype. The rearrangement links TRBV12-3 or TRBV12-4 to TRBJ1-3; perhaps TRBD1 as D (6 bases). This CDR3 has 16 amino acids. The V and J ends lost 8 bases and 3 bases respectively, with 20 bases between them. For the CDR3, the DNA is TGTGCCAGCCGCTTCGGGGGCAGGGTTTTTGGAAACACCATATATTTT. It is translated as CASRFGGRVFGNTIYF.

This chain links TRBV7-2 with TRBJ2-3; 12 bases are a match to TRBD2. Looked up from germline, CDR1 is SGHTA and CDR2 is FQGNSA. This CDR3 has 21 residues. Trimming removed 5 bases from V and 0 bases from J; junction bases left unmatched: 18. The CDR3 bases are TGTGCCAGCAGCCGTTGGACTAGCGGGAAAGGTGCAACCATTAGCACAGATACGCAGTATTTT. Protein sequence: CASSRWTSGKGATISTDTQYF.

This clonotype was counted a few times. The chain couples TRBV13 to TRBJ2-5; perhaps TRBD1 as D (5 bases). Trimming cost V 8 bases and J 3 bases, with 16 bases left between them. Germline V gene data show CDR1 as PRHDT and CDR2 as FYEKMQ (reference sequence). CDR3 length equals 14 residues. In DNA form, the CDR3 reads TGTGCCAGCTCACCTAAGGACACCGAAGAGACCCAGTACTTC. As protein: CASSPKDTEETQYF.

This clonotype was counted ten times or more. The genes are TRBV10-3 and TRBJ2-2, with 7 bases that match TRBD1. There are 13 residues in the CDR3. CDR1 is ENHRY and CDR2 is SYGVKD in the germline V gene. Trimming took 11 bases from V and 4 from J; bases not matched to a gene: 7. CDR3 coding DNA: TGTGCCTACCGGGACAGATCCACCGGGGAGCTGTTTTTT. Its protein product is CAYRDRSTGELFF.

This sequence joins TRBV14 and TRBJ1-2; 8 bases fit TRBD1. CDR1 SGHDN and CDR2 FVKESK come from the germline V gene. Trimming took 4 bases from V and 9 from J; bases not matched to a gene: 13. This CDR3 is built from 15 residues. The chain's CDR3 is CASSPGGTGPTRYTF. Written as DNA, the CDR3 is TGTGCCAGCAGCCCCGGCGGGACAGGCCCGACGCGCTACACCTTC.

This chain joins TRBV20-1 and TRBJ2-7; D possibly corresponds to TRBD1 (5 bases). The CDR3 has 12 amino acids. The germline gives CDR1 DFQATT, CDR2 SNEGSKA (reference sequence). Trimming pared 7 bases from V and 0 bases from J, leaving 10 bases between. The CDR3 nucleotides read TGCAGTGTCGCACAGGTCTCCTACGAGCAGTACTTC. Residues: CSVAQVSYEQYF.

This clonotype showed up many times. The chain recombines TRBV7-3 with TRBJ2-2; D may be TRBD2 (6 bases). The CDR3 consists of 14 residues. V was shortened by 5 bases and J by 3 bases, with 10 bases between the two germline ends. CDR1 is SGHTA and CDR2 is FQGTGA in the germline V gene. CDR3 nucleotide sequence: TGTGCCAGCAGCCATGGCGGGGACACCGGGGAGCTGTTTTTT. Protein product: CASSHGGDTGELFF.

The chain links TRBV15 to TRBJ2-5; 11 bases match TRBD1. Germline assignment: CDR1 LNHNV and CDR2 YYDKDF (reference sequence). This CDR3 comprises 15 residues. Trimming cost V 4 bases and J 5 bases; bases outside gene matches: 6. The CDR3 loop reads CATSTRGQGAETQYF. As DNA, the CDR3 is TGTGCCACCAGCACCCGAGGACAGGGGGCGGAGACCCAGTACTTC.

This clonotype has a count of ten or more. V usage is TRBV29-1 and J usage is TRBJ2-2; 7 bases are shared with TRBD2. CDR1 and CDR2 from the germline V gene are SQVTM and ANQGSEA. The length of the CDR3 is 15 residues. Trimming at V came to 4 bases and at J to 1 base, leaving 6 bases not matched to a gene. The DNA of the CDR3 is TGCAGCGTTGGTGGGGGGGAGTTGAACACCGGGGAGCTGTTTTTT. Its translation is CSVGGGELNTGELFF.

In its sample, this clonotype was seen many times. J is TRBJ2-7 and V is TRBV6-5, with 11 positions matching TRBD2. This CDR3 spans 15 amino acids. V was pared by 5 bases and J by 4 bases, with 7 bases of the junction left unmatched. Germline lookup yields CDR1 MNHEY and CDR2 SVGAGI. The DNA of the CDR3 is TGTGCCAGCAGTGAAGAGACTAGCGGGGCTTACGAGCAGTACTTC. Residues: CASSEETSGAYEQYF.

This clonotype occurred many times. The CDR3 spells CASRGDRGETQYF. The CDR3 DNA sequence: TGTGCCAGTCGCGGGGACAGGGGAGAGACCCAGTACTTC. This chain connects TRBV19 to TRBJ2-5; 10 bases agree with TRBD1. The CDR3 contains 13 residues. J was trimmed by 4 bases and V by 8 bases; bases with no gene match: 4. Germline loops: CDR1 LNHDA, CDR2 SQIVND (reference sequence).

Worth noting for this clonotype: A much larger clone differs from this one at a single base, so this may be a read error. This chain joins TRBV20-1 and TRBJ1-4, with D tentatively TRBD1 (5 bases). Germline values: CDR1 DFQATT, CDR2 SNEGSKA (reference sequence). The CDR3 has 16 residues. The CDR3 spells CSARGRGTATNEKLLF. In DNA form, the CDR3 reads TGCAGTGCTAGGGGTCGAGGGACTGCAACTAATGAAAAACTGCTTTTT.

A word on this clonotype: One end of the junction does not line up with germline, which may come from a read error. This chain uses TRBV10-3 with TRBJ1-3; 7 positions agree with TRBD1. The CDR3 runs 13 residues. Germline values: CDR1 ENHRY, CDR2 SYGVKD. The CDR3 sequence is CAAKGGSGNTIYF. Written as DNA, the CDR3 is TGTGCCGCTAAAGGGGGCTCTGGAAACACCATATACTTT.

CDR3: CASSSNGPSNQPQHF. Here the CDR3 DNA reads TGTGCCAGCAGCTCCAACGGACCCAGCAATCAGCCCCAGCATTTT. V gene TRBV13 combines with J gene TRBJ1-5; unclear D gene. Between the trimmed V and J ends, which lost 4 bases and 1 base, there was a span of 11 bases. The germline V gene has CDR1 PRHDT and CDR2 FYEKMQ (reference sequence). The CDR3 spans 15 residues.

This clonotype was detected ten times or more. The rearrangement uses TRBV19 and TRBJ1-1; TRBD1 matches 9 bases. Trimming removed 3 bases from V and 0 bases from J; junction bases left unmatched: 8. This CDR3 comprises 17 residues. Looked up from germline, CDR1 is LNHDA and CDR2 is SQIVND (reference sequence). The CDR3 DNA reads as TGTGCCAGTAGTATCGAACAGGGGGCCGCGATGAACACTGAAGCTTTCTTT. Its protein product is CASSIEQGAAMNTEAFF.

The genes are TRBV13 and TRBJ1-2; TRBD1 aligns across 10 bases. The CDR3 covers 18 residues. CDR1 is PRHDT and CDR2 is FYEKMQ in the germline V gene (reference sequence). Losses at the gene ends were 8 bases for V and 3 bases for J; bases not matched to a gene: 18. The DNA of the CDR3 is TGTGCCAGCCGAGGAAGGGACAGGGGCGAGACCCAGTACTATGGCTACACCTTC. Its protein product is CASRGRDRGETQYYGYTF.

The chain joins TRBV10-3 to TRBJ1-6; 8 bases agree with TRBD1. Germline V lookup: CDR1 ENHRY, CDR2 SYGVKD. The ends lost 8 bases at V and 9 bases at J; junction bases unmatched: 6. This CDR3 has 13 residues. In nucleotides, the CDR3 is TGTGCCATCGCCGGACAGGGCTTTTCACCCCTCCACTTT. Translating it yields CAIAGQGFSPLHF.

The chain links TRBV7-9 to TRBJ2-7; weak D call: TRBD1 (5 bases). CDR1 SEHNR and CDR2 FQNEAQ come from the germline V gene (reference sequence). CDR3 length: 13 residues. V was shortened by 4 bases and J by 0 bases, with 7 bases between the two germline ends. As DNA, the CDR3 is TGTGCCAGCAGCTCAGGGTACTCCTACGAGCAGTACTTC. Its protein product is CASSSGYSYEQYF.

This clonotype has at least ten counts. The genes are TRBV14 and TRBJ1-1; D is uncertain. The CDR3 extends over 15 amino acids. V dropped 4 bases and J dropped 2 bases, with 14 bases sitting between them. Germline CDR1 and CDR2: SGHDN and FVKESK. The DNA for the CDR3 is TGTGCCAGCAGCCTCGCCTCGGGCAGCAACACTGAAGCTTTCTTT. It translates to CASSLASGSNTEAFF.

At least ten counts were recorded for this clonotype. The rearrangement uses TRBV2 and TRBJ1-2; D not certain. CDR3 length equals 12 residues. Trimming shortened V by 6 bases and J by 8 bases, and 13 bases separated the two germline ends. In germline, CDR1 is SNHLY, CDR2 FYNNEI. This chain's CDR3 is CASRPGSSGYTF. CDR3 sequence (DNA): TGTGCCAGCAGGCCCGGGTCTTCGGGCTACACCTTC.

The V and J genes are TRBV20-1 and TRBJ1-4; weak D call: TRBD1 (5 bases). The CDR3 consists of 14 residues. CDR1 and CDR2 (germline): DFQATT, SNEGSKA (reference sequence). The germline V and J ends were trimmed by 5 bases and 7 bases, with 17 bases remaining between them. The CDR3 coding sequence is TGCAGTGCTCCGCGTAGGGGTGAAGGTGAAAAACTGTTTTTT. Its translation: CSAPRRGEGEKLFF.

This clonotype has a count of ten or more. The genes are TRBV19 and TRBJ1-5, with D maybe TRBD1 (6 bases). The V end was cut by 5 bases, the J end by 3 bases, with 14 bases between. This CDR3 comprises 15 residues. In germline, CDR1 is LNHDA, CDR2 SQIVND (reference sequence). In DNA form, the CDR3 reads TGTGCCAGTAGTGGGAACAGGGATTACAATCAGCCCCAGCATTTT. It yields the protein CASSGNRDYNQPQHF.

The CDR3 sequence is CASSAGVNEKLFF. CDR3 DNA: TGTGCCAGCAGCGCAGGGGTTAATGAAAAACTGTTTTTT. The genes are TRBV2 and TRBJ1-4, with D possibly matching TRBD1 (6 bases). The CDR3 length is 13 residues. Germline assignment: CDR1 SNHLY and CDR2 FYNNEI. Trimming cost V 6 bases and J 4 bases, with 9 bases left between them. Combining the CDR3 with reference TRBV2 and TRBJ1-4 gives the whole variable domain EPEVTQTPSHQVTQMGQEVILRCVPISNHLYFYWYRQILGQKVEFLVSFYNNEISEKSEIFDDQFSVERPDGSNFTLKIRSTKLEDSAMYFCASSAGVNEKLFFGSGTQLSVL.

This chain uses TRBV15 with TRBJ1-2, with D hard to call. The CDR3 runs 14 residues. Trimming cost V 3 bases and J 7 bases, with 15 bases left between them. Germline V gene data show CDR1 as LNHNV and CDR2 as YYDKDF (reference sequence). The CDR3 is CATSSDGFGFGYTF. The CDR3 DNA reads TGTGCCACCAGCAGTGACGGTTTCGGTTTTGGCTACACCTTC. Full variable domain (missing parts from reference TRBV15 and TRBJ1-2): DAMVIQNPRYQVTQFGKPVTLSCSQTLNHNVMYWYQQKSSQAPKLLFHYYDKDFNNEADTPDNFQSRRPNTSFCFLDIRSPGLGDTAMYLCATSSDGFGFGYTFGSGTRLTVV.